This TCR beta chain was identified during a study of OX40 agonist ivuxolimab in advanced cancers. Autoimmune disease history or systemic immunosuppression meant exclusion. Trimming took 1 base from V and 6 from J, leaving 13 bases between them. The length of the CDR3 is 14 residues. Germline CDR1 SEHNR, CDR2 FQNEAQ (reference sequence). Assay used: immunoSEQ multiplex PCR; TCRdb lists only in-frame clones, some missing. The data contain about 94,000 clones, roughly 84% of them singletons. The sample here was CD4+ or CD8+ T cells sorted from blood, taken in a trial of the OX40 agonist ivuxolimab. The V gene is TRBV7-9, the J gene TRBJ2-7; a weak D match, TRBD1 (5 bases). The receptor was derived from an adult with an advanced solid tumor such as melanoma, head and neck, liver or kidney cancer. The CDR3 is CASSLETRGLEQYF. The CDR3 nucleotides are TGTGCCAGCAGCTTAGAAACAAGGGGCCTCGAGCAGTACTTC.